The 31 T cell receptor beta chains below come from one sample, sequenced in a study of blood T cell repertoires in COVID-19. Clones were read by immunoSEQ multiplex PCR, and TCRdb kept only the in-frame ones, dropping some. The table includes around 210,000 clones, about 90% detected once. Material: PBMCs or T cells enriched from blood (not recorded which). The receptor source for this set is a woman in her late teens or twenties who had recovered from COVID-19.

This chain uses TRBV27 with TRBJ2-2; TRBD2 might be the D (6 bases). This CDR3 is 15 amino acids long. The V end was cut by 5 bases, the J end by 5 bases, with 15 bases between. Per the germline V gene, CDR1 is MNHEY and CDR2 is SMNVEV (reference sequence). Here the CDR3 DNA reads TGTGCCAGCAGTCTCGGACTAACCGCTACCGGGGAGCTGTTTTTT. This codes for CASSLGLTATGELFF.

The J gene is TRBJ2-3, the V gene TRBV24-1; 8 nucleotides match TRBD2. V lost 4 bases and J lost 0; bases outside the gene matches: 2. CDR3 length equals 15 residues. Germline V CDR1 and CDR2: KGHDR, SFDVKD. The DNA of the CDR3 is TGTGCCACCAGTGAACTAGCGGCTAGCACAGATACGCAGTATTTT. Translation: CATSELAASTDTQYF.

The rearrangement joins TRBV9 to TRBJ2-5; D perhaps matches TRBD1 (6 bases). The V end lost 0 bases, the J end lost 5 bases, and 23 bases lay between the germline ends. This CDR3 is 18 amino acids long. Germline lookup yields CDR1 SGDLS and CDR2 YYNGEE. The CDR3 loop reads CASSVGLSSGALGETQYF. DNA for the CDR3: TGTGCCAGCAGCGTAGGATTGTCCTCAGGGGCCTTGGGGGAGACCCAGTACTTC.

This sequence joins TRBV7-9 and TRBJ2-3, with 7 positions matching TRBD2. In germline, CDR1 is SEHNR, CDR2 FQNEAQ (reference sequence). There are 15 residues in the CDR3. After removal of 2 bases from V and 3 bases from J, the junction contained 5 bases not matched to a gene. CDR3: CASSLLRGITDTQYF. CDR3 DNA sequence: TGTGCCAGCAGCTTATTGCGGGGGATAACAGATACGCAGTATTTT.

This chain joins TRBV5-5 and TRBJ2-1; 11 nucleotides line up with TRBD1. V gave up 0 bases and J gave up 6 bases; unmatched junction bases: 5. Germline V gene data show CDR1 as SGHKS and CDR2 as YYEKEE (reference sequence). The CDR3 contains 16 residues. The CDR3 nucleotides are TGTGCCAGCAGCTTGGGGCCCGGGACAGGGGGCAATGAGCAGTTCTTC. Its translation is CASSLGPGTGGNEQFF.

The chain couples TRBV28 to TRBJ1-3; 8 bases are a match to TRBD1. The germline gives CDR1 MDHEN, CDR2 SYDVKM. V lost 4 bases and J lost 0; bases outside the gene matches: 8. The CDR3 contains 17 residues. The CDR3 nucleotides are TGTGCCAGCAGTTCCCACAGGGGGTTAGCCTCTGGAAACACCATATATTTT. Its translation: CASSSHRGLASGNTIYF.

This chain joins TRBV28 and TRBJ2-7; 7 bases agree with TRBD1. CDR1 and CDR2 (germline): MDHEN, SYDVKM. There are 14 residues in the CDR3. V shed 6 bases and J 2 bases; nucleotides not matched to a gene: 7. The chain's CDR3 is CASRPTGTAYEQYF. In DNA, the CDR3 is TGTGCCAGCAGGCCGACCGGGACAGCCTACGAGCAGTACTTC.

The rearrangement links TRBV28 to TRBJ1-2, with D perhaps TRBD1 (6 bases). V dropped 4 bases and J dropped 7 bases, with 13 bases sitting between them. CDR3 length: 13 residues. CDR1 is MDHEN and CDR2 is SYDVKM in the germline V gene. The CDR3 sequence: CASSYRQASGYTF. The CDR3 nucleotides read TGTGCCAGCAGTTACCGACAGGCCTCTGGCTACACCTTC.

The chain is built from TRBV9 and TRBJ2-2; 8 nucleotides match TRBD2. CDR1 is SGDLS, CDR2 YYNGEE, per germline. The CDR3 loop spans 15 amino acids. The ends lost 3 bases at V and 3 bases at J; junction bases unmatched: 4. The CDR3 loop is CASSGDGGDTGELFF. The CDR3 coding sequence is TGTGCCAGCAGCGGGGACGGGGGGGACACCGGGGAGCTGTTTTTT.

This sequence joins TRBV4-1 and TRBJ1-5, with 7 bases identical to TRBD1. The CDR3 spans 14 residues. Unmatched junction bases numbered 7, after V lost 5 bases and J lost 6 bases. Germline CDR1 is MGHRA and CDR2 is YSYEKL. CDR3 sequence (DNA): TGCGCCAGCAGCTACGACAGGGAGCGTCAGCCCCAGCATTTT. As protein: CASSYDRERQPQHF.

This chain joins TRBV28 and TRBJ2-3, with D tentatively TRBD1 (6 bases). The CDR3 is 16 residues long. Germline CDR1 is MDHEN and CDR2 is SYDVKM. Trimming removed 7 bases at V and 6 bases at J, with 23 bases between. This chain's CDR3 is CASNVQGKGSRDTQYF. CDR3 nucleotide sequence: TGTGCCAGCAACGTACAGGGAAAAGGGAGTAGGGATACGCAGTATTTT.

V and J are TRBV2 and TRBJ1-1; D is unclear. The CDR3 loop spans 13 amino acids. The V and J ends lost 6 bases and 0 bases respectively, with 8 bases between them. In germline, CDR1 is SNHLY, CDR2 FYNNEI. The CDR3 loop is CASRLGMNTEAFF. The CDR3 nucleotides read TGTGCCAGCAGACTCGGGATGAACACTGAAGCTTTCTTT.

The V and J genes are TRBV5-6 and TRBJ2-7; no clear D. The V end was cut by 3 bases, the J end by 5 bases, with 6 bases between. This CDR3 contains 11 residues. Germline loops: CDR1 SGHDT, CDR2 YYEEEE. CDR3 amino acids: CASSWRNEQYF. CDR3 nucleotide sequence: TGTGCCAGCAGCTGGCGGAACGAGCAGTACTTC.

The rearrangement uses TRBV7-6 and TRBJ1-2; the match to TRBD1 covers 7 bases. The CDR3 spans 12 residues. V dropped 3 bases and J dropped 6; count of bases not matched to a gene: 1. CDR1 and CDR2 (germline): SGHVS, FNYEAQ. CDR3 region: CASSLTGNGYTF. The CDR3 DNA reads as TGTGCCAGCAGCTTGACAGGGAATGGCTACACCTTC. Complete variable domain (other parts from reference TRBV7-6 and TRBJ1-2): GAGVSQSPRYKVTKRGQDVALRCDPISGHVSLYWYRQALGQGPEFLTYFNYEAQQDKSGLPNDRFSAERPEGSISTLTIQRTEQRDSAMYRCASSLTGNGYTFGSGTRLTVV.

This chain uses TRBV10-3 with TRBJ1-5; 7 nucleotides match TRBD1. Unmatched junction bases numbered 4, after V lost 7 bases and J lost 4 bases. Germline CDR1 is ENHRY and CDR2 is SYGVKD. The CDR3 is 13 amino acids. The CDR3 here is CAINGQVNQPQHF. CDR3 nucleotides: TGTGCCATCAACGGACAGGTTAATCAGCCCCAGCATTTT.

This clone was recorded many times. This chain links TRBV5-4 with TRBJ2-2; 9 positions agree with TRBD1. Trimming cost V 9 bases and J 7 bases; bases outside gene matches: 13. The CDR3 has 15 residues. The germline V gene has CDR1 SGHNT and CDR2 YYREEE (reference sequence). The CDR3: CATQTGQGDFGELFF. The DNA of the CDR3 is TGTGCCACCCAAACGGGACAGGGAGACTTCGGGGAGCTGTTTTTT.

The V and J genes are TRBV5-5 and TRBJ2-7; D ambiguous. The CDR3 has 14 amino acids. The V end was cut by 4 bases, the J end by 7 bases, with 18 bases between. Per the germline V gene, CDR1 is SGHKS and CDR2 is YYEKEE (reference sequence). The CDR3 protein is CASSPSAVLEEQYF. The CDR3 DNA is TGTGCCAGCAGCCCCAGCGCGGTCCTGGAGGAGCAGTACTTC.

The V call is TRBV10-1, the J call TRBJ2-5; weak D call: TRBD1 (8 bases). V was cut by 2 bases and J by 2 bases, with 12 bases left in between. The CDR3 runs to 15 residues. The germline CDR1 and CDR2 sequences are WNHNN and SYGVQD (reference sequence). CDR3 in DNA: TGCGCCAGCAGTGAGAACAGGGGGGGGCAAGAGACCCAGTACTTC. This encodes CASSENRGGQETQYF.

The V gene is TRBV28, the J gene TRBJ2-1; possibly TRBD1 for D (6 bases). Germline loops: CDR1 MDHEN, CDR2 SYDVKM. The CDR3 length is 14 residues. The V gene lost 7 bases and the J gene lost 8 bases, with 18 bases spanning the gap. The CDR3 DNA is TGTGCCAGCACCCGCCCCGGGACACCCCATGAGCAGTTCTTC. Protein sequence: CASTRPGTPHEQFF. The whole variable domain, remainder taken from reference TRBV28 and TRBJ2-1, is DVKVTQSSRYLVKRTGEKVFLECVQDMDHENMFWYRQDPGLGLRLIYFSYDVKMKEKGDIPEGYSVSREKKERFSLILESASTNQTSMYLCASTRPGTPHEQFFGPGTRLTVL.

In the case of this clone: Mismatch with germline at one junction end may stem from a read error. V usage is TRBV14 and J usage is TRBJ1-2, with TRBD1 identical over 8 bases. Germline CDR1 is SGHDN and CDR2 is FVKESK. The CDR3 runs 12 residues. The CDR3 DNA is TGTGCCAGCAGCGAAGACAGGGGAGGCTACACCTTC. This encodes CASSEDRGGYTF.

This clone was seen a few times. This chain links TRBV7-2 with TRBJ1-2, with D possibly matching TRBD1 (5 bases). This CDR3 spans 15 amino acids. The V gene's germline CDR1 is SGHTA and CDR2 FQGNSA. Trimming shortened V by 5 bases and J by 4 bases, and 17 bases separated the two germline ends. The CDR3 region has the DNA TGTGCCAGCAGCCCGTCCGGGACTCACCTCTATGGCTACACCTTC. Translating it yields CASSPSGTHLYGYTF.

V gene TRBV30 combines with J gene TRBJ2-5, with TRBD1 matching over 8 bases. Germline trimming cut 2 bases from V and 5 bases from J; bases unmatched to any gene: 10. The germline V gene encodes CDR1 GTSNPN and CDR2 SVGIG (reference sequence). The CDR3 is 15 residues long. The CDR3 sequence is CAWSPGQVLSETQYF. Written as DNA, the CDR3 is TGTGCCTGGAGTCCGGGACAGGTCTTGTCCGAGACCCAGTACTTC.

This sequence joins TRBV10-1 and TRBJ2-3; 8 bases align to TRBD2. The CDR3 spans 14 residues. V shed 4 bases, J shed 2 bases, and the junction held 2 bases outside the gene matches. Germline loops: CDR1 WNHNN, CDR2 SYGVQD (reference sequence). Here the CDR3 reads CASSVLADTDTQYF. For the CDR3, the DNA is TGCGCCAGCAGTGTACTAGCGGACACAGATACGCAGTATTTT.

This clone was counted a single time. The V and J genes are TRBV27 and TRBJ1-1; D gene uncertain. The V end lost 3 bases, the J end lost 0 bases, and 5 bases lay between the germline ends. Germline values: CDR1 MNHEY, CDR2 SMNVEV (reference sequence). This CDR3 is 13 amino acids long. The CDR3 region has the DNA TGTGCCAGCAGTTTCCGGGTGAACACTGAAGCTTTCTTT. Translated: CASSFRVNTEAFF.

The rearrangement links TRBV29-1 to TRBJ1-2; D is unclear. CDR3 length: 13 residues. The V end was cut by 0 bases, the J end by 4 bases, with 9 bases between. Germline V lookup: CDR1 SQVTM, CDR2 ANQGSEA. As DNA, the CDR3 is TGCAGCGTTGAAGATCCACAAGTCTATGGCTACACCTTC. This translates into CSVEDPQVYGYTF.

CDR3 sequence: CASSLQGYSPLHF. The CDR3 coding sequence is TGTGCCAGCAGCTTACAGGGTTATTCACCCCTCCACTTT. This rearrangement joins TRBV7-2 to TRBJ1-6, with a tentative D call TRBD1 (5 bases). The ends were cut back, 2 bases at V and 8 bases at J, with 7 bases in the middle. The germline gives CDR1 SGHTA, CDR2 FQGNSA. The CDR3 is 13 amino acids.

The chain combines TRBV24-1 with TRBJ2-7; the match to TRBD2 covers 9 bases. V shed 4 bases, J shed 6 bases, and the junction held 9 bases outside the gene matches. CDR3 length: 15 residues. Germline V gene sequence: CDR1 KGHDR, CDR2 SFDVKD. The CDR3 sequence: CATSDTIAGAREQYF. CDR3 in DNA: TGTGCCACCAGTGACACCATAGCGGGGGCGCGCGAGCAGTACTTC.

The J gene is TRBJ2-2, the V gene TRBV6-2 or TRBV6-3; 7 bases are shared with TRBD1. CDR1 is MNHEY and CDR2 is SVGEGT in the germline V gene. CDR3 length: 15 amino acids. Trimming cost V 6 bases and J 7 bases; bases outside gene matches: 11. CDR3 region: CASSQETGLSGELFF. The CDR3 DNA is TGTGCCAGCAGCCAAGAGACAGGGCTTAGCGGGGAGCTGTTTTTT.

This clone was detected only a few times. The rearrangement joins TRBV3-1 (or the pseudogene TRBV3-2) to TRBJ2-2, with 8 bases that match TRBD2. The CDR3 spans 14 residues. With 5 bases clipped from V and 2 bases from J, the junction kept 1 base outside the gene matches. Germline values: CDR1 LGHDT, CDR2 YNNKEL (reference sequence). This CDR3 reads CASSGLANTGELFF. Written as DNA, the CDR3 is TGTGCCAGCAGCGGACTAGCTAACACCGGGGAGCTGTTTTTT.

This clone was detected a few times. The V call is TRBV30, the J call TRBJ1-2; TRBD1 agrees at 9 bases. This CDR3 contains 15 residues. V gave up 5 bases and J gave up 4 bases; unmatched junction bases: 11. The germline CDR1 and CDR2 sequences are GTSNPN and SVGIG (reference sequence). CDR3 nucleotide sequence: TGTGCCTGGGGGAGGGACAGGGAGAGGATCTATGGCTACACCTTC. It specifies CAWGRDRERIYGYTF.

The genes are TRBV11-3 and TRBJ2-1; 9 bases are a match to TRBD1. There are 17 residues in the CDR3. Germline loops: CDR1 SGHNT, CDR2 YENEEA. Germline trimming cut 0 bases from V and 5 bases from J; bases unmatched to any gene: 8. The CDR3 protein is CASSLDPPTGGHNEQFF. CDR3 coding DNA: TGTGCCAGCAGCTTAGATCCCCCGACAGGGGGGCACAATGAGCAGTTCTTC.